This note documents a single T cell receptor beta chain sequence. The PCR contained 60 Vbeta and 13 Jbeta primers. Libraries were prepared by immunoSEQ multiplex PCR; TCRdb keeps only in-frame clonotypes and omits some of them. The sample contains some 130,000 clones, about 74% of which appear only once. The data stem from a study of cytomegalovirus exposure and HLA in healthy donors. Germline loops: CDR1 SGHNT, CDR2 YYREEE (reference sequence). Germline trimming cut 4 bases from V and 7 bases from J; bases unmatched to any gene: 5. The CDR3 loop spans 16 amino acids. The sequencing sample was made of PBMCs. The V and J genes are TRBV5-4 and TRBJ2-2; 15 nucleotides agree with TRBD2. This clonotype was obtained from a man aged 25-40 years in good health and CMV-seronegative. This CDR3 is CASSVGLAGGSGELFF. CDR3 sequence (DNA): TGTGCCAGCAGCGTGGGACTAGCGGGAGGAAGCGGGGAGCTGTTTTTT. The variable domain in full, with the rest retrieved from reference TRBV5-4 and TRBJ2-2, is ETGVTQSPTHLIKTRGQQVTLRCSSQSGHNTVSWYQQALGQGPQFIFQYYREEENGRGNFPPRFSGLQFPNYSSELNVNALELDDSALYLCASSVGLAGGSGELFFGEGSRLTVL.